This TCR beta chain was identified in a study of blood T cell repertoires in COVID-19. About the research overall: COVID-19 samples collected from the United States, Italy and Spain covered acute and convalescent phases. Sources were T cells, B-cell-depleted T cells, or PBMCs; the material itself was cDNA or gDNA.

Sequencing was performed with immunoSEQ multiplex PCR; in TCRdb, only in-frame clones are kept and a portion is missing. The table has 110,000 to 150,000 clones, over 70% seen once; the top ten hold 44%. This CDR3 has 14 amino acids. The V gene end was trimmed by 4 bases and the J gene end by 4 bases; junction bases not matched to a gene: 4. Per the germline V gene, CDR1 is SGDLS and CDR2 is YYNGEE. The V gene is TRBV9, the J gene TRBJ2-3; 9 nucleotides match TRBD2. Sequenced input: peripheral blood. The sequence was obtained from a human donor in a cohort sampled during active COVID-19. The CDR3 region is CASSHRLAADTQYF. CDR3 DNA: TGTGCCAGCAGCCATCGACTAGCGGCAGATACGCAGTATTTT.